This T cell receptor beta chain is drawn from a study of CD8+CD57+ T cells in acquired aplastic anemia. CD8+CD57+ cell expansion had been shown by flow cytometry in patients chosen for sequencing. Profiling that covered TCR beta VDJ and CDR3 relied on genomic DNA as its template. TCRdb analysed the reads with MiXCR anew, one entry per CDR3 protein. The data show under 200,000 distinct CDR3 sequences, about half seen once. Germline V gene sequence: CDR1 SEHNR, CDR2 FQNEAQ (reference sequence). The CDR3 is 13 amino acids. Trimming removed 5 bases from V and 8 bases from J, with 12 bases in between. Input material: sorted CD4+, CD8+, or CD8+CD57+ T cells (not recorded which) from PBMCs. The receptor comes from a human donor with aplastic anemia. The chain links TRBV7-9 to TRBJ2-2; the D gene is possibly TRBD2 (6 bases). In DNA, the CDR3 is TGTGCCAGCAGCCCCGGGGACTCTGGGGAGCTGTTTTTT. Translating gives CASSPGDSGELFF.